A selection of T cell receptor beta chains follows, all from one sample in a study of cytomegalovirus exposure and HLA in healthy donors. TCRdb keeps only in-frame clones here, not all; method: immunoSEQ multiplex PCR. The profile covers approximately 140,000 clones, with approximately 82% appearing a single time and about 2.5% taken by the ten largest. Source material: PBMCs. The receptors were sampled from a boy younger than 10 in good health and CMV-seronegative. Both conserved end residues are part of each CDR3. The D gene is left open where the match is weak. Rows may omit the clone size; those that give it use once, few, many or a size class.

TRBD2 | . | TRBJ2-1 | TRBV27 | TGTGCCAGCAGGCCAGCGGGACTAGCGGACACTTACAATGAGCAGTTCTTC | CASRPAGLADTYNEQFF
TRBD2 | . | TRBJ2-7 | TRBV19 | TGTGCCAGTAGCGCGGGGGGCACTTCTCTCTACGAGCAGTACTTC | CASSAGGTSLYEQYF
. | once | TRBJ1-1 | TRBV19 | TGTGCCAGTAGTATCGGAGGTGGCACTGAAGCTTTCTTT | CASSIGGGTEAFF
TRBD1 | . | TRBJ2-3 | TRBV10-1 | TGCGCCAGCAGTGAAAATGTAGGGGGACAGGGCGGCACAGATACGCAGTATTTT | CASSENVGGQGGTDTQYF
. | . | TRBJ1-5 | TRBV7-8 | TGTGCCAGCAGCCCCTCCCTAGACAGATATAGCAATCAGCCCCAGCATTTT | CASSPSLDRYSNQPQHF
. | few | TRBJ1-2 | TRBV6-6 | TGTGCCAGCAGTCAAGGGACTGTTCCTAACTATGGCTACACCTTC | CASSQGTVPNYGYTF
TRBD1 | . | TRBJ1-4 | TRBV18 | TGTGCCAGCTCACCGGGCAGGGGGCCTCGAGGGGAAAAACTGTTTTTT | CASSPGRGPRGEKLFF
TRBD2 | . | TRBJ2-7 | TRBV4-2 | TGTGCCAGCAGCCAAGATCCGGGAGGCTCCAACGAGCAGTACTTC | CASSQDPGGSNEQYF
. | few | TRBJ1-5 | TRBV6-5 | TGTGCCAGCAAACATCAGGGTCTGGATCAGCCCCAGCATTTT | CASKHQGLDQPQHF
. | . | TRBJ1-1 | TRBV6-6 | TGTGCCAGCAGTTCCCAACAGGACACTGAAGCTTTCTTT | CASSSQQDTEAFF
. | . | TRBJ2-7 | TRBV25-1 | TGTGCCAGCAGTCTGATCGGAGGGACCTACGAGCAGTACTTC | CASSLIGGTYEQYF
. | . | TRBJ2-1 | TRBV9 | TGTGCCAGCAGCCCTCTGCAGGGTGGGTCCTACAATGAGCAGTTCTTC | CASSPLQGGSYNEQFF